These 9 T cell receptor beta chains share one sample of origin, sequenced in a study of T cell responses to AZD1222 COVID-19 vaccine. Sequencing was performed with immunoSEQ multiplex PCR; in TCRdb, only in-frame clones are kept and a portion is missing. The sample includes some 150,000 clones, about nine tenths of them seen just once. Sequences were derived from peripheral blood, sampled on day 0 of AZD1222 vaccination. Receptor source: an adult in good health.

The chain joins TRBV4-3 to TRBJ1-1; D possibly corresponds to TRBD1 (6 bases). This CDR3 is 15 amino acids long. CDR1 is LGHNA and CDR2 is YSLEER in the germline V gene. V lost 2 bases and J lost 0, with 10 bases in between. For the CDR3, the DNA is TGCGCCAGCAGCCAACTCACAGGGATGAACACTGAAGCTTTCTTT. This translates into CASSQLTGMNTEAFF.

The count of this clone is one. V and J are TRBV7-8 and TRBJ1-4; no clear D. V lost 5 bases to trimming and J lost 2 bases, with 12 bases between them. The length of the CDR3 is 15 residues. The V gene's germline CDR1 is SGHVS and CDR2 FQNEAQ. DNA for the CDR3: TGTGCCAGCAGCGCCGTGGTGTCCACTAATGAAAAACTGTTTTTT. Encoded protein: CASSAVVSTNEKLFF.

This sequence joins TRBV6-6 and TRBJ2-1; no clear D gene. V gave up 6 bases and J gave up 8 bases, with 17 bases separating them. Germline CDR1 reads MNHNY; CDR2 reads SVGAGI (reference sequence). This CDR3 has 14 residues. CDR3 amino acids: CASSLYDSADEQFF. The DNA for the CDR3 is TGTGCCAGCAGCTTATACGATTCGGCGGATGAGCAGTTCTTC.

The chain has TRBV6-5 and TRBJ2-7, with 9 positions matching TRBD1. Trimming at V came to 5 bases and at J to 5 bases, leaving 10 bases not matched to a gene. The CDR3 loop spans 15 amino acids. CDR1 and CDR2 from the germline V gene are MNHEY and SVGAGI. CDR3 loop: CASSKDRGRGDEQYF. The CDR3 DNA sequence: TGTGCCAGCAGTAAGGACAGGGGACGGGGGGACGAGCAGTACTTC.

The CDR3 spells CASSRGGATNEKLFF. The CDR3 DNA sequence: TGCGCCAGCAGCCGCGGGGGGGCAACTAATGAAAAACTGTTTTTT. The chain joins TRBV4-3 to TRBJ1-4; D is perhaps TRBD1 (5 bases). With 4 bases removed from V and 0 bases from J, the gap between germline ends came to 9 bases. Germline V gene data show CDR1 as LGHNA and CDR2 as YSLEER. This CDR3 contains 15 residues.

The chain couples TRBV27 to TRBJ2-1; D is perhaps TRBD2 (5 bases). Germline V gives CDR1 MNHEY, CDR2 SMNVEV (reference sequence). V gave up 3 bases and J gave up 6 bases, with 12 bases separating them. The CDR3 sequence is 14 residues long. CDR3 loop: CASSLTGLSNEQFF. In DNA, the CDR3 is TGTGCCAGCAGTTTGACGGGATTAAGCAATGAGCAGTTCTTC.

The chain links TRBV11-1 to TRBJ1-2, with TRBD1 as a possible D gene (6 bases). The V end was cut by 5 bases, the J end by 4 bases, with 17 bases between. The V gene's germline CDR1 is SGHAT and CDR2 FQDESV (reference sequence). The CDR3 covers 15 residues. The CDR3 reads CASSPRGASLYGYTF. The CDR3 nucleotides read TGTGCCAGCAGCCCACGGGGGGCCTCTCTCTATGGCTACACCTTC.

The genes are TRBV2 and TRBJ2-3; D may correspond to TRBD1 or TRBD2 (5 bases each). Trimming removed 1 base from V and 1 base from J, with 12 bases in between. Looked up from germline, CDR1 is SNHLY and CDR2 is FYNNEI. The CDR3 totals 16 residues. CDR3 DNA: TGTGCCAGCAGTGAAGTCGGGATAGGGGGCACAGATACGCAGTATTTT. This sequence encodes CASSEVGIGGTDTQYF.

The rearrangement uses TRBV6-2 or TRBV6-3 and TRBJ2-2, with D unclear. The CDR3 contains 15 residues. CDR1 is MNHEY, CDR2 SVGEGT, per germline. V lost 5 bases to trimming and J lost 1 base, with 11 bases between them. CDR3 in amino acids: CASSPQHGNTGELFF. CDR3 sequence (DNA): TGTGCCAGCAGTCCACAACACGGGAACACCGGGGAGCTGTTTTTT.